The rows below give T cell receptor beta chains drawn from one sample of a study of blood T cell repertoires in COVID-19. Profiled with immunoSEQ multiplex PCR; TCRdb holds only in-frame clones, not every one. The data contain about 97,000 clones, about 88% of them singletons. The specimen was peripheral blood. These receptor sequences come from a man aged 45-60 years with active or convalescent COVID-19. CDR3s include the opening cysteine and the closing phenylalanine or tryptophan. A D gene is named only where the DNA matches it firmly. The size of a clone is reported for some rows only, either as once, few or many, or as a class for expanded clones.

D: -; length: 16; size: -; J: TRBJ2-3; V: TRBV7-6; CDR3: CASSLGPSEGRDTQYF; DNA: TGTGCCAGCAGCTTAGGGCCGAGTGAGGGTAGAGATACGCAGTATTTT
D: TRBD1; length: 16; size: -; J: TRBJ2-1; V: TRBV5-1; CDR3: CASSLEDRGPYNEQFF; DNA: TGCGCCAGCAGCTTGGAGGACAGGGGGCCATACAATGAGCAGTTCTTC
D: TRBD1; length: 17; size: -; J: TRBJ1-4; V: TRBV5-5; CDR3: CASSPGSGGRTNEKLFF; DNA: TGTGCCAGCAGCCCCGGGTCAGGGGGCAGAACTAATGAAAAACTGTTTTTT
D: -; length: 17; size: -; J: TRBJ1-6; V: TRBV5-8; CDR3: CASSFPGQLNYNSPLHF; DNA: TGTGCCAGCAGCTTCCCCGGACAGCTTAACTATAATTCACCCCTCCACTTT
D: TRBD1; length: 14; size: -; J: TRBJ1-5; V: TRBV28; CDR3: CASSLAQGAEPQHF; DNA: TGTGCCAGCAGTTTGGCACAGGGGGCAGAGCCCCAGCATTTT
D: -; length: 14; size: -; J: TRBJ1-4; V: TRBV11-2; CDR3: CASSLSQASEKLFF; DNA: TGTGCCAGCAGCTTATCCCAGGCCAGTGAAAAACTGTTTTTT
D: TRBD1; length: 14; size: -; J: TRBJ1-1; V: TRBV27; CDR3: CASSQQGADTEAFF; DNA: TGTGCCAGCAGTCAACAGGGGGCGGACACTGAAGCTTTCTTT
D: TRBD1; length: 14; size: -; J: TRBJ2-5; V: TRBV15; CDR3: CATSVTGGQETQYF; DNA: TGTGCCACCTCCGTGACAGGGGGTCAAGAGACCCAGTACTTC
D: -; length: 14; size: -; J: TRBJ1-4; V: TRBV19; CDR3: CASSKTGVNEKLFF; DNA: TGTGCCAGTAGTAAGACGGGGGTTAATGAAAAACTGTTTTTT
D: -; length: 14; size: -; J: TRBJ2-5; V: TRBV3-1/TRBV3-2; CDR3: CASSQGITKETQYF; DNA: TGTGCCAGCAGCCAAGGGATCACTAAAGAGACCCAGTACTTC
D: -; length: 14; size: -; J: TRBJ1-4; V: TRBV6-6; CDR3: CASSYPPGQEKLFF; DNA: TGTGCCAGCAGTTACCCTCCCGGACAGGAAAAACTGTTTTTT
D: -; length: 13; size: -; J: TRBJ2-5; V: TRBV19; CDR3: CASSKSREETQYF; DNA: TGTGCCAGTAGTAAATCCAGGGAAGAGACCCAGTACTTC
D: -; length: 14; size: -; J: TRBJ2-2; V: TRBV28; CDR3: CASSFLRGTGELFF; DNA: TGTGCCAGCAGTTTCCTCAGGGGAACCGGGGAGCTGTTTTTT
D: TRBD2; length: 16; size: once; J: TRBJ2-3; V: TRBV5-6; CDR3: CASSDDPGLGADTQYF; DNA: TGTGCCAGCAGCGACGACCCGGGACTAGGGGCAGATACGCAGTATTTT
D: TRBD2; length: 14; size: -; J: TRBJ2-7; V: TRBV9; CDR3: CASSVLSGGGEQYF; DNA: TGTGCCAGCAGCGTACTGTCTGGGGGGGGCGAGCAGTACTTC
D: -; length: 15; size: -; J: TRBJ1-6; V: TRBV11-2; CDR3: CASSEITGKGSPLHF; DNA: TGTGCCAGCAGCGAGATAACAGGGAAGGGTTCACCCCTCCACTTT
D: TRBD1; length: 15; size: -; J: TRBJ2-1; V: TRBV19; CDR3: CASSAGTGSYNEQFF; DNA: TGTGCCAGTAGTGCCGGGACAGGGTCCTACAATGAGCAGTTCTTC
D: TRBD2; length: 16; size: -; J: TRBJ2-1; V: TRBV27; CDR3: CASSLEGTSGYNEQFF; DNA: TGTGCCAGCAGTTTGGAGGGGACTAGCGGATACAATGAGCAGTTCTTC
D: TRBD1; length: 13; size: -; J: TRBJ2-1; V: TRBV18; CDR3: CASSPYRGNEQFF; DNA: TGTGCCAGCTCACCGTACAGGGGCAATGAGCAGTTCTTC
D: TRBD2; length: 15; size: -; J: TRBJ2-3; V: TRBV2; CDR3: CASSAGLADTDTQYF; DNA: TGTGCCAGCAGCGCCGGACTAGCGGACACAGATACGCAGTATTTT
D: -; length: 15; size: -; J: TRBJ1-5; V: TRBV2; CDR3: CASSGGGSLNQPQHF; DNA: TGTGCCAGCAGTGGTGGAGGGAGCCTCAATCAGCCCCAGCATTTT
D: -; length: 14; size: few; J: TRBJ1-1; V: TRBV14; CDR3: CASRLRGQNTEAFF; DNA: TGTGCCAGCAGGCTCAGGGGACAGAACACTGAAGCTTTCTTT
D: -; length: 14; size: few; J: TRBJ1-2; V: TRBV3-1/TRBV3-2; CDR3: CASSREGDYGGYTF; DNA: TGTGCCAGCAGCCGAGAGGGAGATTATGGTGGCTACACCTTC
D: -; length: 13; size: -; J: TRBJ2-1; V: TRBV20-1; CDR3: CSASGGGVDEQFF; DNA: TGCAGTGCTAGTGGAGGGGGGGTAGATGAGCAGTTCTTC
D: -; length: 15; size: -; J: TRBJ1-2; V: TRBV19; CDR3: CASSTDKGAGYGYTF; DNA: TGTGCCAGTAGTACCGACAAAGGCGCGGGCTATGGCTACACCTTC
D: -; length: 17; size: -; J: TRBJ2-3; V: TRBV10-2; CDR3: CASSESKGPEGTDTQYF; DNA: TGCGCCAGCAGTGAGTCGAAAGGGCCGGAGGGAACAGATACGCAGTATTTT
D: -; length: 16; size: -; J: TRBJ1-1; V: TRBV5-1; CDR3: CASSPYTGTSNTEAFF; DNA: TGCGCCAGCAGCCCATATACCGGGACATCGAACACTGAAGCTTTCTTT
D: -; length: 12; size: -; J: TRBJ2-5; V: TRBV24-1; CDR3: CATKGDQETQYF; DNA: TGTGCCACCAAAGGGGACCAAGAGACCCAGTACTTC
D: -; length: 13; size: -; J: TRBJ1-5; V: TRBV28; CDR3: CASSTPQGEPQHF; DNA: TGTGCCAGCAGTACGCCACAGGGAGAGCCCCAGCATTTT
D: TRBD1; length: 17; size: once; J: TRBJ2-3; V: TRBV2; CDR3: CASRPGTGVYGTDTQYF; DNA: TGTGCCAGCAGGCCCGGGACAGGGGTGTATGGCACAGATACGCAGTATTTT
D: TRBD2; length: 15; size: -; J: TRBJ2-1; V: TRBV10-3; CDR3: CAITQLAGRNNEQFF; DNA: TGTGCCATCACCCAACTAGCGGGGCGAAACAATGAGCAGTTCTTC